This is a list of T cell receptor beta chains from one sample in a study of T cell responses to AZD1222 COVID-19 vaccine. Clones were sequenced by immunoSEQ multiplex PCR, and TCRdb holds only the in-frame ones, with some missing. The data show 98,000 or so clones, around 85% seen once. The sequences come from peripheral blood, collected 28 days after the second AZD1222 dose. Every receptor here comes from an adult who received the AZD1222 COVID-19 vaccine. Each CDR3 is given with its conserved first and last residue. Each record gives: J gene, V gene, D gene, CDR3 protein. D genes are given only for firm matches.

j_call: TRBJ2-6
v_call: TRBV6-2/TRBV6-3
d_call: TRBD1
cdr3_aa: CASSPGTGSGANVLTF

j_call: TRBJ2-1
v_call: TRBV9
d_call: TRBD1
cdr3_aa: CASSVAGTGGGEQFF

j_call: TRBJ1-2
v_call: TRBV7-2
d_call: TRBD1
cdr3_aa: CASMPTPRGGYGYTF

j_call: TRBJ2-2
v_call: TRBV11-2
d_call: -
cdr3_aa: CASSLESSGELFF

j_call: TRBJ1-2
v_call: TRBV5-4
d_call: -
cdr3_aa: CASSWDAVPRGYTF

j_call: TRBJ2-3
v_call: TRBV5-1
d_call: -
cdr3_aa: CASSSEASGPTDTQYF

j_call: TRBJ2-7
v_call: TRBV6-1
d_call: TRBD2
cdr3_aa: CASSEASSGASYEQYF

j_call: TRBJ2-3
v_call: TRBV18
d_call: -
cdr3_aa: CASSPRGDTQYF

j_call: TRBJ1-1
v_call: TRBV5-1
d_call: -
cdr3_aa: CASSPSSAEAFF

j_call: TRBJ2-3
v_call: TRBV12-3/TRBV12-4
d_call: -
cdr3_aa: CASSPYPRDTQYF

j_call: TRBJ2-7
v_call: TRBV15
d_call: -
cdr3_aa: CATSRDRTLVAEQYF

j_call: TRBJ1-4
v_call: TRBV5-1
d_call: -
cdr3_aa: CASSLAWGNEKLFF

j_call: TRBJ2-7
v_call: TRBV5-4
d_call: TRBD2
cdr3_aa: CASSPGGGSYEQYF

j_call: TRBJ1-5
v_call: TRBV7-2
d_call: -
cdr3_aa: CASSPDYSNQPQHF

j_call: TRBJ2-1
v_call: TRBV2
d_call: TRBD1
cdr3_aa: CAGSQRTGPNNEQFF

j_call: TRBJ2-5
v_call: TRBV29-1
d_call: -
cdr3_aa: CSVEGSEGQETQYF

j_call: TRBJ2-2
v_call: TRBV6-5
d_call: -
cdr3_aa: CASRVSGTAGGELFF

j_call: TRBJ1-3
v_call: TRBV19
d_call: -
cdr3_aa: CASSTVGVGNTIYF

j_call: TRBJ1-2
v_call: TRBV3-1/TRBV3-2
d_call: -
cdr3_aa: CASSQGEGNYGYTF

j_call: TRBJ2-7
v_call: TRBV2
d_call: TRBD1
cdr3_aa: CASSDGTGGSYEQYF

j_call: TRBJ1-1
v_call: TRBV9
d_call: TRBD1
cdr3_aa: CASSVEQGIRTEAFF

j_call: TRBJ2-2
v_call: TRBV11-2
d_call: -
cdr3_aa: CASSLDLRQYATGELFF

j_call: TRBJ2-7
v_call: TRBV10-3
d_call: -
cdr3_aa: CAIRKTEGYEQYF

j_call: TRBJ2-2
v_call: TRBV20-1
d_call: -
cdr3_aa: CSASVGAVGELFF

j_call: TRBJ2-6
v_call: TRBV27
d_call: TRBD1
cdr3_aa: CASSQGQVMYGSGANVLTF

j_call: TRBJ2-1
v_call: TRBV10-3
d_call: -
cdr3_aa: CAIRRRPYNEQFF

j_call: TRBJ1-2
v_call: TRBV7-2
d_call: -
cdr3_aa: CASSSQGASALEDYGYTF

j_call: TRBJ1-1
v_call: TRBV9
d_call: -
cdr3_aa: CASSPPDLFLNTEAFF

j_call: TRBJ1-2
v_call: TRBV7-2
d_call: -
cdr3_aa: CASSRDNYGYTF

j_call: TRBJ1-1
v_call: TRBV7-9
d_call: -
cdr3_aa: CASSLQGGETEAFF

j_call: TRBJ1-3
v_call: TRBV7-9
d_call: -
cdr3_aa: CASTPNRDTSSGNTIYF

j_call: TRBJ2-7
v_call: TRBV5-1
d_call: TRBD1
cdr3_aa: CASSLRDRGYEQYF

j_call: TRBJ2-6
v_call: TRBV19
d_call: TRBD1
cdr3_aa: CASSTPGQGFANVLTF

j_call: TRBJ1-5
v_call: TRBV9
d_call: -
cdr3_aa: CASSGGLNNNQPQHF

j_call: TRBJ1-2
v_call: TRBV19
d_call: -
cdr3_aa: CASSTRAGGYGYTF

j_call: TRBJ2-3
v_call: TRBV6-2/TRBV6-3
d_call: TRBD2
cdr3_aa: CASSYASSGSTDTQYF

j_call: TRBJ1-5
v_call: TRBV2
d_call: TRBD1
cdr3_aa: CASRPDRGGNQPQHF

j_call: TRBJ1-6
v_call: TRBV9
d_call: -
cdr3_aa: CASSVDWRGDSPLHF

j_call: TRBJ2-1
v_call: TRBV5-1
d_call: TRBD1
cdr3_aa: CASSLGTGDNEQFF

j_call: TRBJ2-6
v_call: TRBV7-9
d_call: -
cdr3_aa: CASSGGPPLTF

j_call: TRBJ2-1
v_call: TRBV5-1
d_call: -
cdr3_aa: CASSLSTTRGNEQFF

j_call: TRBJ1-5
v_call: TRBV19
d_call: -
cdr3_aa: CASSIGLSNLGQHF

j_call: TRBJ2-7
v_call: TRBV6-5
d_call: -
cdr3_aa: CATSSTGYEQYF

j_call: TRBJ2-2
v_call: TRBV5-1
d_call: -
cdr3_aa: CASSFGTNTGELFF

j_call: TRBJ1-1
v_call: TRBV9
d_call: -
cdr3_aa: CASSVRGEGTEAFF